This TCR beta chain originates from a study of beta chain features in type 1 diabetes. V lost 8 bases, J lost 1 base, and 6 bases stayed unmatched. The CDR3 length is 14 residues. CDR1 is LNHDA, CDR2 SQIVND, per germline (reference sequence). cDNA synthesis used the whole RNA isolate, giving expressed TCRB sequences. Sequencing used immunoSEQ multiplex PCR; TCRdb keeps in-frame clones, though not all of them. This table has around 690,000 clones, 9.5% to 15% appearing once. This clone was seen more than once but under ten times. What it binds is not known. Overall study findings and caveats: Equally in patients and controls, PCR might preferentially amplify shorter templates. Among all four CD4+ subsets, Type 1 diabetes patients had TCRB CDR3s that were moderately but significantly shorter. The study left unresolved whether HLA type influences TCRB rearrangement. VDJ junctions in type 1 diabetes patients carried more deletions and fewer insertions.

The sequenced sample was naive CD4+ T cells from blood. The sequence derives from a man aged 25 to 40 with type 1 diabetes. The chain couples TRBV19 to TRBJ1-2; 8 bases are a match to TRBD1. CDR3 residues: CASGEDRDNYGYTF. The CDR3 nucleotides read TGTGCCAGTGGAGAGGACAGGGATAACTATGGCTACACCTTC.